The 4 T cell receptor beta chains below all came from one sample that was sequenced in a study of control samples from healthy donors and cancer patients. Some clones are missing from TCRdb's copy, which holds only in-frame ones; the method was immunoSEQ multiplex PCR. The sample yields approximately 170,000 clones, roughly 93% seen once. What was sequenced was blood. The origin of the receptors is a woman aged 60-75 years in good health.

The gene calls are TRBV2 and TRBJ1-5; the D gene is possibly TRBD1 (6 bases). V was trimmed by 6 bases and J by 0 bases, leaving 12 bases between them. Germline-derived CDR1 and CDR2 are SNHLY and FYNNEI. CDR3 length: 15 amino acids. CDR3 nucleotide sequence: TGTGCCAGCAGATTTCCAGGGGATAGCAATCAGCCCCAGCATTTT. Translated, it gives CASRFPGDSNQPQHF.

The chain employs TRBV30 and TRBJ1-6, with no clear D. V was clipped by 0 bases and J by 7 bases, with 7 bases between them. The CDR3 is made up of 13 amino acids. CDR1 is GTSNPN, CDR2 SVGIG, per germline (reference sequence). The CDR3: CAWSVQLNSPLHF. CDR3 DNA sequence: TGTGCCTGGAGTGTACAGTTAAATTCACCCCTCCACTTT. The full variable domain, completed using reference TRBV30 and TRBJ1-6, is SQTIHQWPATLVQPVGSPLSLECTVEGTSNPNLYWYRQAAGRGLQLLFYSVGIGQISSEVPQNLSASRPQDRQFILSSKKLLLSDSGFYLCAWSVQLNSPLHFGNGTRLTVT.

This chain joins TRBV7-2 and TRBJ1-4; 11 nucleotides align to TRBD1. V lost 2 bases, J lost 12 bases, and 8 bases stayed unmatched. The length of the CDR3 is 15 residues. In germline, CDR1 is SGHTA, CDR2 FQGNSA. CDR3 sequence (DNA): TGTGCCAGCAGCTTAAGGACAGGGGGCCGTCCCGAACTGTTTTTT. It specifies CASSLRTGGRPELFF.

This sequence joins TRBV5-1 and TRBJ2-7, with a weak D call TRBD2 (6 bases). The V and J ends lost 0 bases and 0 bases respectively, with 19 bases between them. The CDR3 has 18 residues. Germline V gene data show CDR1 as SGHRS and CDR2 as YFSETQ. The CDR3 spells CASSLAPAGGVISYEQYF. The CDR3 coding sequence is TGCGCCAGCAGCTTGGCTCCAGCCGGGGGAGTCATCTCCTACGAGCAGTACTTC.